This is a list of T cell receptor beta chains from one sample in a study of cytomegalovirus exposure and HLA in healthy donors. Some clones are missing from TCRdb's copy, which holds only in-frame ones; the method was immunoSEQ multiplex PCR. Of under 200,000 clones listed, 60% to 85% are singletons. Sequenced input: PBMCs. These receptor sequences come from a woman in her thirties or forties in good health and CMV-seropositive. CDR3s include the opening cysteine and the closing phenylalanine or tryptophan. A D gene is named only where the DNA matches it firmly. Clone size appears in some rows only: once, few, many, or a class for an expanded clone.

j_call: TRBJ2-1
clone_size: NA
d_call: NA
v_call: TRBV5-1
cdr3_nt: TGCGCCAGCAAGATATCAGGGGAGGGGCACAATGAGCAGTTCTTC
cdr3_aa: CASKISGEGHNEQFF

j_call: TRBJ2-1
clone_size: few
d_call: TRBD1
v_call: TRBV18
cdr3_nt: TGTGCCAGCTCAACCCGGGACAGGGCTTGGGGCAATGAGCAGTTCTTC
cdr3_aa: CASSTRDRAWGNEQFF

j_call: TRBJ2-1
clone_size: NA
d_call: TRBD2
v_call: TRBV7-2
cdr3_nt: TGTGCCAGCAGCCATAGCGGGGGGACCCACAATGAGCAGTTCTTC
cdr3_aa: CASSHSGGTHNEQFF

j_call: TRBJ2-3
clone_size: NA
d_call: NA
v_call: TRBV6-6
cdr3_nt: TGTGCCAGCAGTTACACTGGTAGCACAGATACGCAGTATTTT
cdr3_aa: CASSYTGSTDTQYF

j_call: TRBJ1-2
clone_size: many
d_call: TRBD1
v_call: TRBV4-2
cdr3_nt: TGTGCCAGCAGCCAACCGTTAACAGGGGAATCACAAACGACCTTC
cdr3_aa: CASSQPLTGESQTTF

j_call: TRBJ2-2
clone_size: NA
d_call: TRBD1
v_call: TRBV6-1
cdr3_nt: TGTGCCAGCACCGAACTGGGACAGGGGGCCGGGGAGCTGTTTTTT
cdr3_aa: CASTELGQGAGELFF

j_call: TRBJ1-5
clone_size: NA
d_call: NA
v_call: TRBV19
cdr3_nt: TGTGCCACCTCAGACATCCCCAATCAGCCCCAGCATTTT
cdr3_aa: CATSDIPNQPQHF

j_call: TRBJ1-4
clone_size: NA
d_call: NA
v_call: TRBV7-8
cdr3_nt: TGTGCCAGCAGCTTAGTGGGGCAGGGTAATGAAAAACTGTTTTTT
cdr3_aa: CASSLVGQGNEKLFF

j_call: TRBJ2-3
clone_size: NA
d_call: NA
v_call: TRBV7-8
cdr3_nt: TGTGCCAGCAGCAAAAGCTACACAGATACGCAGTATTTT
cdr3_aa: CASSKSYTDTQYF

j_call: TRBJ2-7
clone_size: NA
d_call: NA
v_call: TRBV2
cdr3_nt: TGTGCCAGCAGTAGAATTGGGGGGGAGACAGGAAACTCCTACGAGCAGTACTTC
cdr3_aa: CASSRIGGETGNSYEQYF

j_call: TRBJ2-5
clone_size: NA
d_call: TRBD2
v_call: TRBV28
cdr3_nt: TGTGCCAGCAGCGAAACCCGGGGGGGCCAGGAGACCCAGTACTTC
cdr3_aa: CASSETRGGQETQYF

j_call: TRBJ1-1
clone_size: NA
d_call: NA
v_call: TRBV6-6
cdr3_nt: TGTGCCAGCAGTTCTCCACAGACAGGCTCAGCTTTCTTT
cdr3_aa: CASSSPQTGSAFF

j_call: TRBJ2-7
clone_size: NA
d_call: NA
v_call: TRBV7-9
cdr3_nt: TGTGCCAGCAGCCCCGGCGGGGGCGGCTCCTACGAGCAGTACTTC
cdr3_aa: CASSPGGGGSYEQYF

j_call: TRBJ2-7
clone_size: NA
d_call: NA
v_call: TRBV28
cdr3_nt: TGTGCCAGCAGGGACAGTGGGGGCTTCGACCAGTACTTC
cdr3_aa: CASRDSGGFDQYF

j_call: TRBJ2-1
clone_size: NA
d_call: TRBD2
v_call: TRBV5-4
cdr3_nt: TGTGCCAGCAGCTTGGAACCTAGCGGGGGGGCCAGGGATGAGCAGTTCTTC
cdr3_aa: CASSLEPSGGARDEQFF

j_call: TRBJ2-3
clone_size: once
d_call: NA
v_call: TRBV27
cdr3_nt: TGTGCCAGCAGTTTTTTGGGCGGCGGGGCCAGCACAGATACGCAGTATTTT
cdr3_aa: CASSFLGGGASTDTQYF

j_call: TRBJ1-1
clone_size: NA
d_call: TRBD1
v_call: TRBV13
cdr3_nt: TGTGCCAGCAGCTTATTCAAGGGACAGGTGAACACTGAAGCTTTCTTT
cdr3_aa: CASSLFKGQVNTEAFF

j_call: TRBJ2-3
clone_size: NA
d_call: TRBD2
v_call: TRBV5-1
cdr3_nt: TGCGCCAGCAGCTTTAGCGGGGGTACGGGGGATACGCAGTATTTT
cdr3_aa: CASSFSGGTGDTQYF

j_call: TRBJ1-1
clone_size: NA
d_call: NA
v_call: TRBV5-1
cdr3_nt: TGCGCCAGCAACGCAGGGATCATGAACACTGAAGCTTTCTTT
cdr3_aa: CASNAGIMNTEAFF

j_call: TRBJ1-2
clone_size: NA
d_call: TRBD1
v_call: TRBV9
cdr3_nt: TGTGCCAGCAGCGTAGGACAGGGTAACTATGGCTACACCTTC
cdr3_aa: CASSVGQGNYGYTF

j_call: TRBJ1-5
clone_size: NA
d_call: TRBD1
v_call: TRBV7-2
cdr3_nt: TGTGCCAGCAGTCCACAGGGGATCCAGCCCCAGCATTTT
cdr3_aa: CASSPQGIQPQHF

j_call: TRBJ1-1
clone_size: NA
d_call: NA
v_call: TRBV7-9
cdr3_nt: TGTGCCAGCAGCTTAGCGAGCGGTGGAGGGAGAGCTTTCTTT
cdr3_aa: CASSLASGGGRAFF

j_call: TRBJ1-2
clone_size: NA
d_call: TRBD1
v_call: TRBV19
cdr3_nt: TGTGCCAGTAGTATTGAGAGACAGGGCGGTGGCTACACCTTC
cdr3_aa: CASSIERQGGGYTF

j_call: TRBJ2-5
clone_size: once
d_call: NA
v_call: TRBV5-1
cdr3_nt: TGCGCCAGCAGCTTCCAGGGGAACCTACACCAAGAGACCCAGTACTTC
cdr3_aa: CASSFQGNLHQETQYF

j_call: TRBJ1-1
clone_size: NA
d_call: NA
v_call: TRBV27
cdr3_nt: TGTGCCAGCAGTCCAGGAGGTGGGAACACTGAAGCTTTCTTT
cdr3_aa: CASSPGGGNTEAFF

j_call: TRBJ2-2
clone_size: NA
d_call: TRBD2
v_call: TRBV19
cdr3_nt: TGTGCCAGTACCCCTAGCGGGGGGAACACCGGGGAGCTGTTTTTT
cdr3_aa: CASTPSGGNTGELFF

j_call: TRBJ1-1
clone_size: NA
d_call: TRBD1
v_call: TRBV29-1
cdr3_nt: TGCAGCGGACAGGGGGCGGGTACTGAAGCTTTCTTT
cdr3_aa: CSGQGAGTEAFF

j_call: TRBJ2-7
clone_size: few
d_call: NA
v_call: TRBV19
cdr3_nt: TGTGCCAGTACTAAGGGGGAGAGCCCCAACTACGAGCAGTACTTC
cdr3_aa: CASTKGESPNYEQYF

j_call: TRBJ2-6
clone_size: NA
d_call: NA
v_call: TRBV28
cdr3_nt: TGTGCCAGCAGTCTGTATGGGGCCAACGTCCTGACTTTC
cdr3_aa: CASSLYGANVLTF

j_call: TRBJ1-6
clone_size: NA
d_call: NA
v_call: TRBV7-2
cdr3_nt: TGTGCCAGCAGTATAACGGGTTCTAATTCACCCCTCCACTTT
cdr3_aa: CASSITGSNSPLHF

j_call: TRBJ2-7
clone_size: NA
d_call: TRBD2
v_call: TRBV30
cdr3_nt: TGTGCCTGGGCCGGGACTAGCGGGGGGCGAAGCTACGAGCAGTACTTC
cdr3_aa: CAWAGTSGGRSYEQYF

j_call: TRBJ1-2
clone_size: NA
d_call: TRBD1
v_call: TRBV7-9
cdr3_nt: TGTGCCAGCAGCTTGACAGGGGGCTACTATGGCTACACCTTC
cdr3_aa: CASSLTGGYYGYTF

j_call: TRBJ1-1
clone_size: NA
d_call: NA
v_call: TRBV19
cdr3_nt: TGTGCCAGTAGTATTGCGGGTCAAATCAAGAACACTGAAGCTTTCTTT
cdr3_aa: CASSIAGQIKNTEAFF

j_call: TRBJ1-1
clone_size: few
d_call: TRBD1
v_call: TRBV5-5
cdr3_nt: TGTGCCAGCAGCCTGGGGACAGGGGGCCCTGCTTTCTTT
cdr3_aa: CASSLGTGGPAFF

j_call: TRBJ1-1
clone_size: NA
d_call: TRBD1
v_call: TRBV9
cdr3_nt: TGTGCCAGCAGCCCAAAACAGGGGGCCGGGAACACTGAAGCTTTCTTT
cdr3_aa: CASSPKQGAGNTEAFF

j_call: TRBJ2-1
clone_size: once
d_call: NA
v_call: TRBV5-1
cdr3_nt: TGCGCCAGCAGCTTGGCATTCGGGTCTGAGCAGTTCTTC
cdr3_aa: CASSLAFGSEQFF

j_call: TRBJ1-3
clone_size: NA
d_call: TRBD1
v_call: TRBV30
cdr3_nt: TGTGCCTGGAGTCAAGGGACAGCGAGGGGAAACACCATATATTTT
cdr3_aa: CAWSQGTARGNTIYF

j_call: TRBJ2-6
clone_size: NA
d_call: TRBD1
v_call: TRBV5-1
cdr3_nt: TGCGCCAGCAGCTCTCCCGGGACAGGGAGTATCACTGGGGCCAACGTCCTGACTTTC
cdr3_aa: CASSSPGTGSITGANVLTF

j_call: TRBJ2-7
clone_size: NA
d_call: TRBD1
v_call: TRBV6-5
cdr3_nt: TGTGCCAGCAGTTCCAGGGGGTTTGGTGAGCAGTACTTC
cdr3_aa: CASSSRGFGEQYF

j_call: TRBJ1-5
clone_size: NA
d_call: TRBD1
v_call: TRBV6-6
cdr3_nt: TGTGCCAGCACCAGGGGACAGGGGTTGTACCAGCCCCAGCATTTT
cdr3_aa: CASTRGQGLYQPQHF

j_call: TRBJ2-1
clone_size: NA
d_call: NA
v_call: TRBV2
cdr3_nt: TGTGCCAGCAGTGTAGGAGGGGGGGCCTACGATGAGCAGTTCTTC
cdr3_aa: CASSVGGGAYDEQFF

j_call: TRBJ2-5
clone_size: NA
d_call: TRBD2
v_call: TRBV7-2
cdr3_nt: TGTGCCAGCAGCGCCGGGGGGGCCGCAAGGGAGACCCAGTACTTC
cdr3_aa: CASSAGGAARETQYF

j_call: TRBJ2-6
clone_size: NA
d_call: NA
v_call: TRBV30
cdr3_nt: TGTGCCTCAAAGGCAGGGCTCGCTGGGGCCAACGTCCTGACTTTC
cdr3_aa: CASKAGLAGANVLTF

j_call: TRBJ2-2
clone_size: NA
d_call: NA
v_call: TRBV9
cdr3_nt: TGTGCCAGCAGCGTATCTACCGGGGAGCTGTTTTTT
cdr3_aa: CASSVSTGELFF